One sample yielded the 23 T cell receptor beta chains listed below, sequenced in a study of blood T cell repertoires in COVID-19 (dated by TCRdb to the early 2020s). Receptors were amplified or captured by the immunoSEQ multiplex PCR assay. The table was pulled from immuneACCESS by TCRdb, which kept in-frame rearrangements only. Such tables lose some clones; where checked, under half of the loss comes from unresolved V genes, and the rest has no known cause. The table for this sample lists 160,000 or so clones; around 76% of them were counted only once. The ten largest clones take up 8.4% of the sample. The sample taken for sequencing was peripheral blood. These receptors all come from a woman aged 70-85 years with acute or convalescent COVID-19.

This clone was seen only once. J is TRBJ1-2 and V is TRBV2, with TRBD1 as a possible D gene (6 bases). CDR3 length equals 14 residues. Germline CDR1 SNHLY, CDR2 FYNNEI. Trimming shortened V by 8 bases and J by 8 bases, and 21 bases separated the two germline ends. The CDR3 nucleotides read TGTGCCAGCTTGGCTAACAGGGCTGGAGCGGGCTACACCTTC. Its protein product is CASLANRAGAGYTF.

This clone showed up just a few times. This rearrangement joins TRBV2 to TRBJ1-2; D remains unclear. This CDR3 spans 16 amino acids. Germline V gene sequence: CDR1 SNHLY, CDR2 FYNNEI. Trimming took off 7 bases at V and 3 bases at J, with 21 bases between the two ends. The DNA for the CDR3 is TGTGCCAGCAAAAGCCTAAGTGGTGGTATCGACTATGGCTACACCTTC. Its translation is CASKSLSGGIDYGYTF. Using reference TRBV2 and TRBJ1-2 for the parts outside the CDR3, the full variable domain is EPEVTQTPSHQVTQMGQEVILRCVPISNHLYFYWYRQILGQKVEFLVSFYNNEISEKSEIFDDQFSVERPDGSNFTLKIRSTKLEDSAMYFCASKSLSGGIDYGYTFGSGTRLTVV.

The chain is built from TRBV5-6 and TRBJ1-1; no clear D gene. The CDR3 sequence is 13 residues long. V was trimmed by 3 bases and J by 0 bases, leaving 6 bases between them. The germline CDR1 and CDR2 sequences are SGHDT and YYEEEE. DNA for the CDR3: TGTGCCAGCAGCTCAAACATGAACACTGAAGCTTTCTTT. Translated: CASSSNMNTEAFF. Combining the CDR3 with reference TRBV5-6 and TRBJ1-1 gives the whole variable domain DAGVTQSPTHLIKTRGQQVTLRCSPKSGHDTVSWYQQALGQGPQFIFQYYEEEERQRGNFPDRFSGHQFPNYSSELNVNALLLGDSALYLCASSSNMNTEAFFGQGTRLTVV.

The chain recombines TRBV18 with TRBJ1-5; TRBD1 matches at 10 bases. This CDR3 has 16 residues. The V gene end was trimmed by 4 bases and the J gene end by 6 bases; junction bases not matched to a gene: 9. Germline lookup yields CDR1 KGHSH and CDR2 LQKENI. DNA for the CDR3: TGTGCCAGCTCACAAGCGACGACAGGGGGCATTCAGCCCCAGCATTTT. Residues: CASSQATTGGIQPQHF.

This rearrangement joins TRBV6-2 or TRBV6-3 to TRBJ1-1; 7 bases align to TRBD1. V was pared by 1 base and J by 8 bases, with 10 bases of the junction left unmatched. Per the germline V gene, CDR1 is MNHEY and CDR2 is SVGEGT. This CDR3 is 15 amino acids long. The CDR3 bases are TGTGCCAGCAGTTACTTAGTGACAGGGAGTAACGAAGCTTTCTTT. It translates to CASSYLVTGSNEAFF.

V is TRBV2 and J is TRBJ2-7; TRBD2 aligns across 11 bases. Germline V gives CDR1 SNHLY, CDR2 FYNNEI. V lost 5 bases and J lost 2; bases outside the gene matches: 5. The CDR3 length is 15 residues. The CDR3 sequence is CASSTTSGGTYEQYF. The CDR3 DNA follows: TGTGCCAGCAGTACTACTAGCGGGGGTACCTACGAGCAGTACTTC.

The chain uses TRBV6-2 or TRBV6-3 and TRBJ2-1; tentatively, D is TRBD2 (5 bases). With 0 bases removed from V and 4 bases from J, the gap between germline ends came to 25 bases. The CDR3 loop spans 20 amino acids. Germline CDR1 reads MNHEY; CDR2 reads SVGEGT. The CDR3 reads CASSYSGAYGLTGLYNEQFF. CDR3 nucleotides: TGTGCCAGCAGTTACTCGGGAGCATATGGACTCACTGGATTATACAATGAGCAGTTCTTC.

This sequence joins TRBV7-2 and TRBJ2-7, with D possibly matching TRBD2 (6 bases). There are 15 residues in the CDR3. Germline CDR1 SGHTA, CDR2 FQGNSA. Trimming shortened V by 5 bases and J by 3 bases, and 17 bases separated the two germline ends. Written as DNA, the CDR3 is TGTGCCAGCAGCCTCACGGCCGGGAGTCGCTACGAGCAGTACTTC. Protein product: CASSLTAGSRYEQYF.

The V call is TRBV9, the J call TRBJ2-5; 10 bases are a match to TRBD1. J lost 4 bases, V lost 2 bases, and 2 bases had no gene match. This CDR3 comprises 14 residues. Per germline, CDR1 SGDLS and CDR2 YYNGEE. Here the CDR3 reads CASSVGQGLETQYF. The CDR3 nucleotides read TGTGCCAGCAGCGTGGGACAGGGGCTAGAGACCCAGTACTTC.

This sequence joins TRBV30 and TRBJ1-4, with D perhaps matching TRBD1 (6 bases). CDR3 size: 15 residues. Looked up from germline, CDR1 is GTSNPN and CDR2 is SVGIG (reference sequence). The germline V and J ends were trimmed by 3 bases and 4 bases, with 15 bases remaining between them. As DNA, the CDR3 is TGTGCCTGGAGCGATCAGGGACACTTTAATGAAAAACTGTTTTTT. Amino acids: CAWSDQGHFNEKLFF. Drawing the rest from reference TRBV30 and TRBJ1-4, the complete variable domain is SQTIHQWPATLVQPVGSPLSLECTVEGTSNPNLYWYRQAAGRGLQLLFYSVGIGQISSEVPQNLSASRPQDRQFILSSKKLLLSDSGFYLCAWSDQGHFNEKLFFGSGTQLSVL.

The chain recombines TRBV28 with TRBJ2-7, with unresolved D. Germline V gene data show CDR1 as MDHEN and CDR2 as SYDVKM. V shed 2 bases and J shed 3 bases, with 14 bases lying between them. This CDR3 has 15 residues. CDR3 DNA: TGTGCCAGCAGTTTAGCCTCCGGGTCTCTCTACGAGCAGTACTTC. This gives the protein CASSLASGSLYEQYF.

The chain is built from TRBV7-3 and TRBJ2-1; D not certain. Between the trimmed V and J ends, which lost 5 bases and 4 bases, there was a span of 15 bases. There are 15 residues in the CDR3. Germline CDR1 and CDR2: SGHTA and FQGTGA. CDR3 sequence reads: CASSGLGGTYNEQFF. The CDR3 nucleotides are TGTGCCAGCAGCGGTTTAGGCGGTACTTACAATGAGCAGTTCTTC. The variable domain in full, with the rest retrieved from reference TRBV7-3 and TRBJ2-1, is GAGVSQTPSNKVTEKGKYVELRCDPISGHTALYWYRQSLGQGPEFLIYFQGTGAADDSGLPNDRFFAVRPEGSVSTLKIQRTERGDSAVYLCASSGLGGTYNEQFFGPGTRLTVL.

V is TRBV6-2 or TRBV6-3 and J is TRBJ2-1; maybe TRBD1 (6 bases). The CDR3 sequence is 18 residues long. Germline CDR1 MNHEY, CDR2 SVGEGT. The V gene lost 2 bases and the J gene lost 5 bases, with 22 bases spanning the gap. For the CDR3, the DNA is TGTGCCAGCAGTTACCCCACAGGGACCCCGATACGAGACAATGAGCAGTTCTTC. Residues: CASSYPTGTPIRDNEQFF.

The chain uses TRBV18 and TRBJ1-5; D is undetermined. This CDR3 is 15 amino acids long. Trimming left V 3 bases short and J 2 bases short, with 11 bases between. Germline V gene lookup returns CDR1 KGHSH and CDR2 LQKENI. The CDR3: CASSPTQSGNQPQHF. The CDR3 DNA follows: TGTGCCAGCTCACCGACACAGTCCGGCAATCAGCCCCAGCATTTT.

The rearrangement links TRBV6-5 to TRBJ2-7, with D tentatively TRBD1 (5 bases). The germline V gene encodes CDR1 MNHEY and CDR2 SVGAGI. The V and J ends lost 2 bases and 2 bases respectively, with 16 bases between them. CDR3 length: 16 residues. The DNA of the CDR3 is TGTGCCAGCAGTTACGACCCGGCAGGGAACACCTACGAGCAGTACTTC. Its protein product is CASSYDPAGNTYEQYF.

This clone was detected once. The genes are TRBV30 and TRBJ2-7; TRBD1 matches at 8 bases. CDR1 is GTSNPN, CDR2 SVGIG, per germline (reference sequence). There are 15 residues in the CDR3. Trimming cost V 0 bases and J 3 bases; bases outside gene matches: 7. The CDR3 DNA reads as TGTGCCTGGAGTGTCCTGCTCGGGACAGGCTACGAGCAGTACTTC. Translation gives CAWSVLLGTGYEQYF.

The CDR3 region has the DNA TGTGCCAGCAGTTTCCGAGGGACAGGGAAGATGAACACTGAAGCTTTCTTT. As protein: CASSFRGTGKMNTEAFF. The V call is TRBV28, the J call TRBJ1-1; TRBD1 agrees at 9 bases. The V segment lost 3 bases and the J segment 0 bases; nucleotides outside the gene matches: 8. The CDR3 runs 17 residues. Germline loops: CDR1 MDHEN, CDR2 SYDVKM.

The chain has TRBV3-1 (or the pseudogene TRBV3-2) and TRBJ2-7, with D perhaps TRBD1 (6 bases). Trimming cost V 5 bases and J 3 bases, with 14 bases left between them. This CDR3 region has 14 residues. The germline V gene encodes CDR1 LGHDT and CDR2 YNNKEL (reference sequence). The CDR3 here is CASSYTGSRYEQYF. In DNA form, the CDR3 reads TGTGCCAGCAGCTATACAGGGTCCCGCTACGAGCAGTACTTC.

V gene TRBV29-1 combines with J gene TRBJ2-1; 11 positions agree with TRBD2. This CDR3 contains 14 residues. Per the germline V gene, CDR1 is SQVTM and CDR2 is ANQGSEA. V dropped 7 bases and J dropped 8; count of bases not matched to a gene: 10. The CDR3 sequence: CSGSGGDRTYEQFF. The CDR3 DNA follows: TGCAGCGGTAGCGGGGGGGACAGGACTTATGAGCAGTTCTTC.

The V call is TRBV19, the J call TRBJ2-7, with D possibly being TRBD2 (6 bases). Trimming removed 1 base from V and 2 bases from J, with 12 bases in between. The CDR3 runs 15 residues. Germline V gene lookup returns CDR1 LNHDA and CDR2 SQIVND (reference sequence). This CDR3 is CASSIGSSDPYEQYF. The CDR3 bases are TGTGCCAGTAGTATAGGGTCTAGCGATCCCTACGAGCAGTACTTC.

The chain joins TRBV12-3 or TRBV12-4 to TRBJ2-5; maybe TRBD2 (6 bases). The CDR3 is 13 residues long. V lost 6 bases, J lost 5 bases, and 13 bases lay in between. The CDR3 nucleotides are TGTGCCAGCAGCCGGGACTTAAAGGAGACCCAGTACTTC. This codes for CASSRDLKETQYF.

This clone was seen more than once but under ten times. The chain is built from TRBV20-1 and TRBJ2-7, with a weak D call TRBD2 (6 bases). The CDR3 runs to 11 residues. The germline V gene has CDR1 DFQATT and CDR2 SNEGSKA (reference sequence). V lost 1 base and J 12 bases, leaving 13 bases between the germline ends. CDR3 bases: TGCAGTGCTAGAGGAACGGGAGTACTGTACTTC. This sequence encodes CSARGTGVLYF.

This sequence joins TRBV6-5 and TRBJ1-2; D call uncertain. CDR1 MNHEY and CDR2 SVGAGI come from the germline V gene. The ends were cut back, 6 bases at V and 7 bases at J, with 12 bases in the middle. The CDR3 runs 12 residues. Here the CDR3 DNA reads TGTGCCAGCAGGAGGCCCGAGGGTGGCTACACCTTC. This encodes CASRRPEGGYTF.